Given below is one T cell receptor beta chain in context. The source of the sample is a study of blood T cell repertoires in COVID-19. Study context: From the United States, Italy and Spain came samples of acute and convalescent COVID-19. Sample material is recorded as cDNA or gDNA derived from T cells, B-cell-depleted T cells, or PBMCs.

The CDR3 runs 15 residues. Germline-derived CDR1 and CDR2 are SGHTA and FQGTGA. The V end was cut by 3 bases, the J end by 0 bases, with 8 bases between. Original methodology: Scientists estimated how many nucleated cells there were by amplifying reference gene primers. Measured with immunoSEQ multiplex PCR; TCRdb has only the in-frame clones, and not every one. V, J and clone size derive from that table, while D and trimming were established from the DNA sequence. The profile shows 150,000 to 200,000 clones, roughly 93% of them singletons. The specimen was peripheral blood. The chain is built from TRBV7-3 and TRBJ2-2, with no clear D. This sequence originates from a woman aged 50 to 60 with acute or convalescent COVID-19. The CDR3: CASSFDGANTGELFF. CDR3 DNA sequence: TGTGCCAGCAGCTTTGACGGAGCGAACACCGGGGAGCTGTTTTTT.